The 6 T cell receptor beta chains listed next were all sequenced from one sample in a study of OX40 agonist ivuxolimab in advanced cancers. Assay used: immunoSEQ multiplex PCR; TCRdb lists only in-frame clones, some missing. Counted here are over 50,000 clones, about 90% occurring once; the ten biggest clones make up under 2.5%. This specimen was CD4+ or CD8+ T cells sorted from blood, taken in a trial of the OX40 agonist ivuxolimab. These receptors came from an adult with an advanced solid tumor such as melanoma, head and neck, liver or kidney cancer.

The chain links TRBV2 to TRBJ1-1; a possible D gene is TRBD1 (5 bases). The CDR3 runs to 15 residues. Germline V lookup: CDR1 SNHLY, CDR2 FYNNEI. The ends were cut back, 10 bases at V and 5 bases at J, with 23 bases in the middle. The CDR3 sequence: CATQVGGFWVTEAFF. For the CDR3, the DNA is TGTGCCACCCAAGTGGGGGGTTTTTGGGTTACTGAAGCTTTCTTT.

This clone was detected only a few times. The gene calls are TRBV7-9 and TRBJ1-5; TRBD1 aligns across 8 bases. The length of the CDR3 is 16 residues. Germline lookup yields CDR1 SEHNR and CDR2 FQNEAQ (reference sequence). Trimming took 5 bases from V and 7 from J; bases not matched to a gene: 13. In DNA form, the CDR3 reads TGTGCCAGCAGCAGGGGTGTACAGGGGGAAGGGCAGCCCCAGCATTTT. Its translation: CASSRGVQGEGQPQHF.

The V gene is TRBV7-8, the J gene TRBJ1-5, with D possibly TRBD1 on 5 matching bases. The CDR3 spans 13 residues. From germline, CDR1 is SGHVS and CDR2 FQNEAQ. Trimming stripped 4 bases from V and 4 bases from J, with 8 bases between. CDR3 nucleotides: TGTGCCAGCAGCTCAGACAGAAATCAGCCCCAGCATTTT. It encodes CASSSDRNQPQHF.

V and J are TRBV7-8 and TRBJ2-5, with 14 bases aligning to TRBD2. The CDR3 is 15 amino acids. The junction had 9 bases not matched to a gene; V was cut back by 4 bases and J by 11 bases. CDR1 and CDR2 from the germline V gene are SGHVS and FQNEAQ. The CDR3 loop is CASSSGTSGSWEQYF. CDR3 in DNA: TGTGCCAGCAGCTCCGGGACTAGCGGGAGTTGGGAGCAGTACTTC.

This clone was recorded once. The CDR3 DNA sequence: TGTGCCAGCAGCCCTCTAGCGGGGGCCCGCACAGATACGCAGTATTTT. Its translation: CASSPLAGARTDTQYF. The chain carries TRBV28 and TRBJ2-3; 10 nucleotides agree with TRBD2. With V trimmed by 6 bases and J by 1 base, 7 bases remained unmatched. Germline CDR1 reads MDHEN; CDR2 reads SYDVKM. The CDR3 is made up of 16 amino acids.

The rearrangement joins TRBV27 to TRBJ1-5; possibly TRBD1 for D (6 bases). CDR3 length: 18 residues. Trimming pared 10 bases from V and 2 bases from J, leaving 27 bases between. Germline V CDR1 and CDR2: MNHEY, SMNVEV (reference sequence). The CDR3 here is CAIVEGGGSFSGNQPQHF. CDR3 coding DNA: TGTGCCATAGTCGAAGGGGGAGGATCTTTTTCGGGCAATCAGCCCCAGCATTTT.